These T cell receptor beta chains were read from a single sample in a study of cytomegalovirus exposure and HLA in healthy donors. Clones were read by immunoSEQ multiplex PCR, and TCRdb kept only the in-frame ones, dropping some. The sample contains about 130,000 clones, roughly 89% of which appear only once. Sample: PBMCs. These receptors all stem from a woman between 25 and 40 years old in good health and CMV-seronegative. The CDR3 runs from the conserved cysteine through the conserved F or W. The D gene is left open where the match is weak. Size values are once, few and many counts, or a class for expanded clones, and some rows have none.

d_call j_call clone_size v_call cdr3_nt cdr3_aa
. TRBJ1-1 once TRBV5-6 TGTGCCAGCAGCTTGTGGAGGGACGAAGCTTTCTTT CASSLWRDEAFF
. TRBJ2-3 once TRBV7-3 TGTGCCAGCAGCTCCGTCCCCGGGGGGCCAGATACGCAGTATTTT CASSSVPGGPDTQYF
TRBD1 TRBJ2-5 . TRBV5-4 TGTGCCAGCAGCCTGACAGGGTCCCGGGAGACCCAGTACTTC CASSLTGSRETQYF
. TRBJ1-2 once TRBV6-5 TGTGCCAGCAGACAGGGTTATGGCTACACCTTC CASRQGYGYTF
TRBD1 TRBJ2-7 . TRBV27 TGTGCCAGCAGTTCAACCCCCCAGGGGGTGCTCTCCTACGAGCAGTACTTC CASSSTPQGVLSYEQYF
. TRBJ2-5 . TRBV5-1 TGCGCCAGCAGCACCGGGACTGCGCAAGAGACCCAGTACTTC CASSTGTAQETQYF
TRBD1 TRBJ2-3 . TRBV6-1 TGTGCCAGCAGTGGAATAGGGACAGGGCACACAGATACGCAGTATTTT CASSGIGTGHTDTQYF
TRBD2 TRBJ2-1 . TRBV27 TGTGCCAGCAGCCAAACTAGCGTCCCGTCGATGGGTGAGCAGTTCTTC CASSQTSVPSMGEQFF
. TRBJ2-6 . TRBV5-4 TGTGCCAGCAGCTTAGTCGGCTCTGGGGCCAACGTCCTGACTTTC CASSLVGSGANVLTF
. TRBJ2-1 . TRBV29-1 TGCAGCGTTGAAGTCTTGCGCAATGAGCAGTTCTTC CSVEVLRNEQFF
. TRBJ2-3 few TRBV6-4 TGTGCCAGCAGTGACGGGGGGGCCACAGATACGCAGTATTTT CASSDGGATDTQYF
. TRBJ1-5 . TRBV7-8 TGTGCCAGCAGCTTAGTACAGACACCCAATCAGCCCCAGCATTTT CASSLVQTPNQPQHF
TRBD1 TRBJ2-3 . TRBV11-2 TGTGCCAGCAGCTTACAGGGGGTGGTCACAGATACGCAGTATTTT CASSLQGVVTDTQYF
TRBD2 TRBJ2-5 . TRBV9 TGTGCCAGCAGCGTAGAAGACCCTGCGGGGGAGGCAGGAGAGACCCAGTACTTC CASSVEDPAGEAGETQYF
. TRBJ2-7 . TRBV28 TGTGCCAGCAGTCCCGCTTTGAGACTGGAACACTACGAGCAGTACTTC CASSPALRLEHYEQYF
. TRBJ2-3 . TRBV6-6 TGTGCCAGCAGCTGGGGAAGGGGCGATACGCAGTATTTT CASSWGRGDTQYF
TRBD2 TRBJ2-5 . TRBV5-6 TGTGCCAGCAGCAAGCGACTAGCGGGACAAGAGACCCAGTACTTC CASSKRLAGQETQYF
. TRBJ1-1 . TRBV7-2 TGTGCCAGCAGCCCGCGGGGACCGAACACTGAAGCTTTCTTT CASSPRGPNTEAFF
. TRBJ2-3 . TRBV7-2 TGTGCCAGCAGCGCCATCCTATTAGATACGCAGTATTTT CASSAILLDTQYF
. TRBJ2-3 . TRBV9 TGTGCCAGCAGCGATAGTAGACTCACAGATACGCAGTATTTT CASSDSRLTDTQYF
TRBD1 TRBJ1-6 . TRBV30 TGTGCCTGGGGGACAGGGCCGAGCTCCTATAATTCACCCCTCCACTTT CAWGTGPSSYNSPLHF
. TRBJ1-1 . TRBV2 TGTGCCAGCAGCGAATCAACCGGACACCCGAGGACTGAAGCTTTCTTT CASSESTGHPRTEAFF
. TRBJ2-7 . TRBV11-2 TGTGCCAGCAGCTTTTCCAGGGGGGACTACGAGCAGTACTTC CASSFSRGDYEQYF
TRBD1 TRBJ1-5 . TRBV7-8 TGTGCCAGCAGCTTTGGGACAGGGGTAGAGCAGCCCCAGCATTTT CASSFGTGVEQPQHF
TRBD1 TRBJ2-1 . TRBV4-1 TGCGCCAGCAGCCAAGGACATGGGGACAGGCAATACAATGAGCAGTTCTTC CASSQGHGDRQYNEQFF
TRBD1 TRBJ1-1 . TRBV4-3 TGCGCCAGCAGCCGACCTGGACAGGGGGGTCTTTCTTTCTTT CASSRPGQGGLSFF
TRBD2 TRBJ2-7 . TRBV4-1 TGCGCCAGCAGCCAAGGGGTGCTGACTAGCGGGACGCAGTACGAGCAGTACTTC CASSQGVLTSGTQYEQYF
TRBD1 TRBJ1-1 . TRBV9 TGTGCCAGCAGCAAGGGACAGCTCCTCGACACTGAAGCTTTCTTT CASSKGQLLDTEAFF
TRBD1 TRBJ2-1 . TRBV30 TGTGCCTGGAGTGTCTGGACAGGGGAAAATGAGCAGTTCTTC CAWSVWTGENEQFF
. TRBJ2-7 . TRBV7-9 TGTTCCAGCAGCCCTCCTGGGGGGGAGCAGTACTTC CSSSPPGGEQYF
. TRBJ2-1 . TRBV4-3 TGCGCCAGCAGCCCAGGGGTCTCCTACAATGAGCAGTTCTTC CASSPGVSYNEQFF